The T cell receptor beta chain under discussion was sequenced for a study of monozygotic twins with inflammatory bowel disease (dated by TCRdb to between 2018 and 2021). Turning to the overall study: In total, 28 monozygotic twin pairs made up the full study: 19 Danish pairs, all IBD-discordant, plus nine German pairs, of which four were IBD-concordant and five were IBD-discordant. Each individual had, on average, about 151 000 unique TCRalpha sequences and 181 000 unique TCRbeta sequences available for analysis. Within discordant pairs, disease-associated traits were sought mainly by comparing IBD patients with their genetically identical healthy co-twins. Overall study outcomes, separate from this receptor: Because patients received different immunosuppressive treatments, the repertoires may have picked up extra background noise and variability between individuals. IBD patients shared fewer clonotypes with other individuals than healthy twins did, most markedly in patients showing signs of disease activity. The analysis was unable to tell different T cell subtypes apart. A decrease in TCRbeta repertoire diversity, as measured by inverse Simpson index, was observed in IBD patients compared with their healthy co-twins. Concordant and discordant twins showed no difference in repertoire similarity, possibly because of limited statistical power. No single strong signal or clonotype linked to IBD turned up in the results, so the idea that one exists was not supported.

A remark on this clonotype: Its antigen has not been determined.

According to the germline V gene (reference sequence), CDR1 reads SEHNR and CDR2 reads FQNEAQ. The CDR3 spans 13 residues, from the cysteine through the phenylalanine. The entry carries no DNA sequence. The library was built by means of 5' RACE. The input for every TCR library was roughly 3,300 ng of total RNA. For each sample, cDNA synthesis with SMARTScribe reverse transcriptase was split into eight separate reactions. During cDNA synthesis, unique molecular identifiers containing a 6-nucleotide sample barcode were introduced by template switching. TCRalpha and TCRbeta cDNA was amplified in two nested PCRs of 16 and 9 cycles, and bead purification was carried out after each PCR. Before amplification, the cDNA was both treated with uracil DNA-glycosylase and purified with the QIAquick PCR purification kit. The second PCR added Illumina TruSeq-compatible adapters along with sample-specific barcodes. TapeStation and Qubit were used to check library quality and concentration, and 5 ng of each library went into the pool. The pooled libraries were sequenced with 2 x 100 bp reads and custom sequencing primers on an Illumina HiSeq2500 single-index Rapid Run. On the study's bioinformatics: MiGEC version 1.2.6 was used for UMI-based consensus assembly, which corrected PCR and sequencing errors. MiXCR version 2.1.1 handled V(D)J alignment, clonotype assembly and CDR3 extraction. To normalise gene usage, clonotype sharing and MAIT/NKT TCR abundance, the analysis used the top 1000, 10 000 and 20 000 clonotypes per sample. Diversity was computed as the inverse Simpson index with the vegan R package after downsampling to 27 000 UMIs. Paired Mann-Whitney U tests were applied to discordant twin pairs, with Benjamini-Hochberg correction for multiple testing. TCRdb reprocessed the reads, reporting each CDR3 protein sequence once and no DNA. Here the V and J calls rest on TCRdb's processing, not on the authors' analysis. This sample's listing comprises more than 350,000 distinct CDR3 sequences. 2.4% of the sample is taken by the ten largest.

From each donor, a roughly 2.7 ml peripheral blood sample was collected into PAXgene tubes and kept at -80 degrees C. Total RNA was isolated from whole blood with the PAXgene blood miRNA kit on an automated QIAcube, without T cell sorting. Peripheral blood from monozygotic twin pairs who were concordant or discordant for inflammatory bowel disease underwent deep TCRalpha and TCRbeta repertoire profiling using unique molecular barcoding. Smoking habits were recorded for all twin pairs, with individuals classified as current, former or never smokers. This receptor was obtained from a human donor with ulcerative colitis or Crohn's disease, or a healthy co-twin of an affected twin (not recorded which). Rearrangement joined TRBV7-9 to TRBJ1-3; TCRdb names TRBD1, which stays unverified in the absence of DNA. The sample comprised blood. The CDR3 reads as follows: CASDPFSGNTIYF.